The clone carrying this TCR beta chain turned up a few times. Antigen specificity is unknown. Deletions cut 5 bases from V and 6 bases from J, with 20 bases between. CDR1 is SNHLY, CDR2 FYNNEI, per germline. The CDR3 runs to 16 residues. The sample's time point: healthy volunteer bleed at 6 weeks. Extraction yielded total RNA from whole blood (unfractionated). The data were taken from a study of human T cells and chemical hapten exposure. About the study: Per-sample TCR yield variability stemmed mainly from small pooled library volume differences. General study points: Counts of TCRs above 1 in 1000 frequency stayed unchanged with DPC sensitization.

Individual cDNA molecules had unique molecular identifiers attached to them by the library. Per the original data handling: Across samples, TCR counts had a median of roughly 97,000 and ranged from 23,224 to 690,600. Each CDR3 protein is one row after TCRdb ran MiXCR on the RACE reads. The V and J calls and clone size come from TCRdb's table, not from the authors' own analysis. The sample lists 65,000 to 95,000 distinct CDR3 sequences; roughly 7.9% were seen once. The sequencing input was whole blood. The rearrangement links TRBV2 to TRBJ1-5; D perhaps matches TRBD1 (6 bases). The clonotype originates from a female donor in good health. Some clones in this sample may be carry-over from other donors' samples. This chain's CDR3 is CASSPLLRGVSQPQHF. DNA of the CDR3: TGTGCCAGCAGTCCCCTACTCAGGGGTGTTTCTCAGCCCCAGCATTTT. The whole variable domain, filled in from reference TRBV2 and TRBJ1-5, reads EPEVTQTPSHQVTQMGQEVILRCVPISNHLYFYWYRQILGQKVEFLVSFYNNEISEKSEIFDDQFSVERPDGSNFTLKIRSTKLEDSAMYFCASSPLLRGVSQPQHFGDGTRLSIL.